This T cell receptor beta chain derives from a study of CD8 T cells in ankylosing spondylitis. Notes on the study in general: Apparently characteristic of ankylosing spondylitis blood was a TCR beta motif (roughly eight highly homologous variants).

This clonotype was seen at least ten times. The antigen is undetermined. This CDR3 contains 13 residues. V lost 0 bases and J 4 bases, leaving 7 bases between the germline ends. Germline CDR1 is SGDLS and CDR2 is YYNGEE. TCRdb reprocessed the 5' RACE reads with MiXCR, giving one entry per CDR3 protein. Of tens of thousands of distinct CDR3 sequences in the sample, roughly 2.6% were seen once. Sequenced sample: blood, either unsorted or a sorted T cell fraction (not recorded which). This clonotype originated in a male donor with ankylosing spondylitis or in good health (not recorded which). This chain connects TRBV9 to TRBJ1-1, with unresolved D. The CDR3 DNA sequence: TGTGCCAGCAGCGTAGGCAGTGGCACTGAAGCTTTCTTT. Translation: CASSVGSGTEAFF.